The following is a T cell receptor (beta chain) sequence with its context. Its target is unknown. TCRdb's table, derived via immunoSEQ multiplex PCR, lists solely in-frame clones and lacks some. The sample yields about 130,000 clones, 70% to 80% seen once. These data belong to a study of cytotoxic CD8 clonotypes in ibrutinib-treated CLL. Study at large: Partial responders about 25, complete 2; about twelve progressed and 14 stayed in remission by median roughly 70 months.

Study-level results: Progressing and sustained-remission patients had different sampling times. Increased clonality at ibrutinib response gave way to a return toward baseline at progression. Circulating CD8+ T-cell counts were tracked by baseline clonality, which exceeded that of age-matched healthy donors.

This receptor was taken from a human donor with chronic lymphocytic leukemia. The sequences come from PBMCs, collected after 12 months of ibrutinib treatment.

CDR3 in amino acids: CASSPPGPGRRAGELFF. The CDR3 bases are TGTGCCAGCTCACCACCGGGTCCCGGGAGACGGGCCGGGGAGCTGTTTTTT. The chain couples TRBV18 to TRBJ2-2, with D tentatively TRBD2 (6 bases). The length of the CDR3 is 17 residues. CDR1 is KGHSH, CDR2 LQKENI, per germline. The V end was cut by 0 bases, the J end by 6 bases, with 17 bases between. The entire variable domain, with the rest obtained from reference TRBV18 and TRBJ2-2, is as follows: NAGVMQNPRHLVRRRGQEARLRCSPMKGHSHVYWYRQLPEEGLKFMVYLQKENIIDESGMPKERFSAEFPKEGPSILRIQQVVRGDSAAYFCASSPPGPGRRAGELFFGEGSRLTVL.